This entry lists 28 T cell receptor beta chains sequenced from one sample in a study of human T cells and chemical hapten exposure. The time point was: patch test 3, about 24 weeks after DPC sensitization. Indicated treatment: therapeutic diphenylcyclopropenone sensitization with weekly scalp DPC. It was from unfractionated whole blood that total RNA was extracted. TCRdb processed the RACE reads anew with MiXCR; each CDR3 protein has one entry. The sample yields about 39,000 distinct CDR3 sequences, about 13% seen once. Sequences were derived from whole blood, sampled in connection with sensitization to the hapten diphenylcyclopropenone (DPC). The receptors here all came from a woman in her 40s with alopecia areata. Some clones in this sample may be carry-over from other donors' samples.

This clonotype has at least ten counts. This rearrangement joins TRBV29-1 to TRBJ2-7; perhaps TRBD2 as D (5 bases). The CDR3 is 12 amino acids. V lost 3 bases, J lost 4 bases, and 10 bases lay in between. Germline CDR1 is SQVTM and CDR2 is ANQGSEA. The CDR3 region has the DNA TGCAGCGTTGAGGGAGTCAAGTACGAGCAGTACTTC. This gives the protein CSVEGVKYEQYF.

With respect to this clonotype: Being one base from a much bigger clone, this may be a read error. The rearrangement joins TRBV7-2 to TRBJ2-1, with D unclear. The CDR3 covers 14 residues. Germline loops: CDR1 SGHTA, CDR2 FQGNSA. The CDR3 bases are TGTGCCAGCAGCTTGGGTTCCACCTACAATGAGCAGCTCTTC. Translated, it gives CASSLGSTYNEQLF.

This clonotype was detected only a few times. The CDR3: CASSQAAPFGEGTQYF. Here the CDR3 DNA reads TGCGCCAGCAGCCAAGCGGCCCCCTTCGGCGAGGGGACCCAGTACTTC. The gene calls are TRBV4-1 and TRBJ2-5; weak D call: TRBD2 (5 bases). Germline-derived CDR1 and CDR2 are MGHRA and YSYEKL. With 1 base removed from V and 7 bases from J, the gap between germline ends came to 19 bases. The CDR3 loop spans 16 amino acids.

This clonotype occurred a few times. The DNA for the CDR3 is TGTGCCAGCAGCCCCCCACCCTACAATGAGCAGTTCTTC. This encodes CASSPPPYNEQFF. The chain links TRBV11-2 to TRBJ2-1; D remains unclear. The CDR3 loop spans 13 amino acids. Germline CDR1 is SGHAT and CDR2 is FQNNGV. V lost 5 bases, J lost 2 bases, and 7 bases lay in between.

The rearrangement links TRBV6-5 to TRBJ2-7, with D hard to call. Trimming left V 6 bases short and J 0 bases short, with 12 bases between. This CDR3 has 14 amino acids. The germline CDR1 and CDR2 sequences are MNHEY and SVGAGI. CDR3 protein: CASSAEFRSYEQYF. The CDR3 coding sequence is TGTGCCAGCAGCGCGGAGTTTCGCTCCTACGAGCAGTACTTC.

This clonotype was detected many times. The chain uses TRBV11-2 and TRBJ2-7; D perhaps matches TRBD2 (5 bases). This CDR3 comprises 14 residues. The V gene's germline CDR1 is SGHAT and CDR2 FQNNGV. V was shortened by 0 bases and J by 2 bases, with 8 bases between the two germline ends. This chain's CDR3 is CASSLDRLTYEQYF. The CDR3 coding sequence is TGTGCCAGCAGCTTAGATCGACTAACCTACGAGCAGTACTTC. The whole variable domain, remainder taken from reference TRBV11-2 and TRBJ2-7, is EAGVAQSPRYKIIEKRQSVAFWCNPISGHATLYWYQQILGQGPKLLIQFQNNGVVDDSQLPKDRFSAERLKGVDSTLKIQPAKLEDSAVYLCASSLDRLTYEQYFGPGTRLTVT.

This clonotype was found many times. V usage is TRBV2 and J usage is TRBJ1-1, with D uncertain. V lost 5 bases and J 1 base, leaving 8 bases between the germline ends. In germline, CDR1 is SNHLY, CDR2 FYNNEI. The CDR3 is made up of 13 amino acids. CDR3 coding DNA: TGTGCCAGCAGTACACAGCCGAACACTGAAGCTTTCTTT. It yields the protein CASSTQPNTEAFF.

The chain couples TRBV7-2 to TRBJ1-1; the D gene is possibly TRBD1 (5 bases). V was pared by 3 bases and J by 8 bases, with 13 bases between. This CDR3 spans 13 amino acids. CDR1 and CDR2 from the germline V gene are SGHTA and FQGNSA. CDR3 coding DNA: TGTGCCAGCAGCTTTTGGGGTGGACAAGAAGCTTTCTTT. This gives the protein CASSFWGGQEAFF. The variable domain in full, completed from reference TRBV7-2 and TRBJ1-1, reads GAGVSQSPSNKVTEKGKDVELRCDPISGHTALYWYRQSLGQGLEFLIYFQGNSAPDKSGLPSDRFSAERTGGSVSTLTIQRTQQEDSAVYLCASSFWGGQEAFFGQGTRLTVV.

In this sample, this clonotype turned up many times. V usage is TRBV28 and J usage is TRBJ1-4; 9 nucleotides line up with TRBD1. The CDR3 is made up of 15 amino acids. Germline V gene data show CDR1 as MDHEN and CDR2 as SYDVKM. Trimming removed 2 bases from V and 8 bases from J; junction bases left unmatched: 6. Here the CDR3 reads CASSLRGQGPEKLFF. CDR3 bases: TGTGCCAGCAGTTTACGAGGACAGGGGCCGGAAAAACTGTTTTTT.

This clonotype was detected ten times or more. V is TRBV6-5 and J is TRBJ1-1; TRBD1 might be the D (5 bases). Germline V gene sequence: CDR1 MNHEY, CDR2 SVGAGI. This CDR3 has 12 amino acids. Trimming cost V 8 bases and J 4 bases, with 11 bases left between them. CDR3 nucleotide sequence: TGTGCCAGCGGCGGAAGGGGCACTGAAGCTTTCTTT. It translates to CASGGRGTEAFF.

At least ten counts were recorded for this clonotype. The J gene is TRBJ1-4, the V gene TRBV18; D unresolved. Germline CDR1 and CDR2: KGHSH and LQKENI. The CDR3 runs to 14 residues. Trimming took off 3 bases at V and 3 bases at J, with 8 bases between the two ends. Here the CDR3 reads CASSPRAANEKLFF. CDR3 sequence (DNA): TGTGCCAGCTCACCCCGCGCGGCTAATGAAAAACTGTTTTTT. The whole variable domain, remainder taken from reference TRBV18 and TRBJ1-4, is NAGVMQNPRHLVRRRGQEARLRCSPMKGHSHVYWYRQLPEEGLKFMVYLQKENIIDESGMPKERFSAEFPKEGPSILRIQQVVRGDSAAYFCASSPRAANEKLFFGSGTQLSVL.

This clonotype came up a few times. The CDR3 does not end in the conserved phenylalanine or tryptophan, so this is likely a read error. No DNA is shown, since the ends of the CDR3 on it are uncertain; the CDR3 is the one TCRdb lists. The J gene is TRBJ1-4, the V gene TRBV28; the DNA was not used to check the table's D call, TRBD1. The CDR3 numbers 12 amino acids, ends counted. Per germline, CDR1 MDHEN and CDR2 SYDVKM. The CDR3 sequence: CASSSAGQGFPS.

The chain joins TRBV3-1 to TRBJ2-7, with D perhaps matching TRBD1 (5 bases). This CDR3 has 13 residues. The V end was cut by 5 bases, the J end by 6 bases, with 14 bases between. From germline, CDR1 is LGHDT and CDR2 YNNKEL (reference sequence). CDR3 protein: CASSVKWGGEQYF. The CDR3 region has the DNA TGTGCCAGCAGCGTTAAGTGGGGCGGCGAGCAGTACTTC.

The V gene is TRBV2, the J gene TRBJ1-4; D uncertain. CDR3 length equals 12 residues. Germline lookup yields CDR1 SNHLY and CDR2 FYNNEI. Between the trimmed V and J ends, which lost 1 base and 11 bases, there was a span of 8 bases. The CDR3 DNA is TGTGCCAGCAGTGAAGGAATCGTGAAACTGTTTTTT. It specifies CASSEGIVKLFF.

The J gene is TRBJ1-1, the V gene TRBV27; D possibly corresponds to TRBD1 (5 bases). The V end was cut by 5 bases, the J end by 5 bases, with 24 bases between. There are 17 residues in the CDR3. Germline V CDR1 and CDR2: MNHEY, SMNVEV (reference sequence). The CDR3 DNA reads TGTGCCAGCAGTCCCGATAGGACAAGACGGGGTTGGACTGAAGCTTTCTTT. It encodes CASSPDRTRRGWTEAFF.

This clonotype was detected many times. The chain employs TRBV5-6 and TRBJ1-2; TRBD1 matches 9 bases. The V gene end was trimmed by 4 bases and the J gene end by 4 bases; junction bases not matched to a gene: 11. Germline V gene sequence: CDR1 SGHDT, CDR2 YYEEEE. The CDR3 is 16 amino acids. The CDR3 here is CASSIYAGQGLYGYTF. CDR3 bases: TGTGCCAGCAGCATCTACGCGGGACAGGGCCTCTATGGCTACACCTTC.

The V call is TRBV29-1, the J call TRBJ2-7; perhaps TRBD1 as D (6 bases). V was trimmed by 2 bases and J by 4 bases, leaving 12 bases between them. The CDR3 runs 13 residues. Germline CDR1 is SQVTM and CDR2 is ANQGSEA. CDR3 bases: TGCAGCGTTGAATCCGGGACAAAATACGAGCAGTACTTC. Translation gives CSVESGTKYEQYF.

This clonotype was observed at least ten times. V gene TRBV7-6 combines with J gene TRBJ2-7; no definite D call. CDR1 and CDR2 from the germline V gene are SGHVS and FNYEAQ. The CDR3 is 11 residues long. The V end lost 4 bases, the J end lost 5 bases, and 6 bases lay between the germline ends. The CDR3 coding sequence is TGTGCCAGCAGCTCGAGTGACGAGCAGTACTTC. Translation gives CASSSSDEQYF. Full variable domain (rest looked up from reference TRBV7-6 and TRBJ2-7): GAGVSQSPRYKVTKRGQDVALRCDPISGHVSLYWYRQALGQGPEFLTYFNYEAQQDKSGLPNDRFSAERPEGSISTLTIQRTEQRDSAMYRCASSSSDEQYFGPGTRLTVT.

This clonotype was seen a handful of times. This chain joins TRBV28 and TRBJ1-1, with a tentative D call TRBD1 (6 bases). This CDR3 spans 15 amino acids. V shed 5 bases and J shed 2 bases, with 15 bases lying between them. The V gene's germline CDR1 is MDHEN and CDR2 SYDVKM. The CDR3 sequence: CASSNQGRLNTEAFF. CDR3 DNA: TGTGCCAGCAGTAATCAGGGGCGACTCAACACTGAAGCTTTCTTT.

This clonotype was counted many times. This chain joins TRBV3-1 and TRBJ1-2, with D perhaps matching TRBD1 (6 bases). The CDR3 contains 15 residues. The V gene's germline CDR1 is LGHDT and CDR2 YNNKEL (reference sequence). The V gene lost 4 bases and the J gene lost 3 bases, with 15 bases spanning the gap. Here the CDR3 reads CASSPTDRTYYGYTF. In nucleotides, the CDR3 is TGTGCCAGCAGCCCTACCGACAGGACCTACTATGGCTACACCTTC.

This chain uses TRBV7-2 with TRBJ2-3, with no clear D. CDR1 is SGHTA, CDR2 FQGNSA, per germline. Trimming took 1 base from V and 0 from J, leaving 8 bases between them. This CDR3 has 15 residues. The CDR3 coding sequence is TGTGCCAGCAGCTTAGACAGAATGAGCACAGATACGCAGTATTTT. Amino acids: CASSLDRMSTDTQYF.

This clonotype was observed a handful of times. V and J are TRBV6-2 or TRBV6-3 and TRBJ2-7, with 9 bases that match TRBD1. Trimming cost V 5 bases and J 5 bases; bases outside gene matches: 7. Per the germline V gene, CDR1 is MNHEY and CDR2 is SVGEGT. The CDR3 runs 14 residues. This CDR3 reads CASSTGQGIDEQYF. The CDR3 coding sequence is TGTGCCAGCAGTACCGGACAGGGGATCGACGAGCAGTACTTC.

This clonotype was seen many times. The junction departs from germline at one end; a sequencing error may be responsible. The genes are TRBV2 and TRBJ2-3; maybe TRBD2 (6 bases). This CDR3 spans 14 amino acids. Germline V lookup: CDR1 SNHLY, CDR2 FYNNEI. CDR3 residues: CASSDPLVRRDLTF. The CDR3 nucleotides read TGTGCCAGCAGTGATCCCCTGGTACGGAGGGACCTCACGTTT.

This clonotype showed up many times. The J gene is TRBJ2-1, the V gene TRBV2; 8 nucleotides align to TRBD2. This CDR3 region has 16 residues. The germline CDR1 and CDR2 sequences are SNHLY and FYNNEI. V was clipped by 7 bases and J by 9 bases; unmatched bases: 17. CDR3 residues: CASTPRGTRSSSEQFF. The CDR3 coding sequence is TGTGCCAGCACCCCTAGGGGGACTAGATCCTCTTCTGAGCAGTTCTTC.

This clonotype was picked up a small number of times. V usage is TRBV9 and J usage is TRBJ1-4; TRBD1 might be the D (6 bases). Trimming took 4 bases from V and 3 from J, leaving 13 bases between them. Germline assignment: CDR1 SGDLS and CDR2 YYNGEE. The CDR3 has 15 residues. Here the CDR3 reads CASSLMGQANEKLFF. In DNA form, the CDR3 reads TGTGCCAGCAGCCTAATGGGACAAGCTAATGAAAAACTGTTTTTT.

This clonotype came up a few times. This rearrangement joins TRBV29-1 to TRBJ2-2; TRBD2 is a possible D gene (6 bases). From germline, CDR1 is SQVTM and CDR2 ANQGSEA. CDR3 length: 14 residues. V was clipped by 6 bases and J by 6 bases, with 17 bases between them. The CDR3 region is CSVGKGGLAGELFF. CDR3 coding DNA: TGCAGCGTCGGAAAGGGAGGTTTGGCCGGGGAGCTGTTTTTT.

CDR3 sequence reads: CASSLALAGSQETQYF. CDR3 in DNA: TGTGCCAGCAGCTTAGCGCTAGCGGGGAGTCAAGAGACCCAGTACTTC. The chain has TRBV7-7 and TRBJ2-5, with TRBD2 identical over 9 bases. This CDR3 region has 16 residues. Looked up from germline, CDR1 is SSHAT and CDR2 is FNYEAQ (reference sequence). The V segment lost 0 bases and the J segment 2 bases; nucleotides outside the gene matches: 4. The variable domain in full, completed from reference TRBV7-7 and TRBJ2-5, reads GAGVSQSPRYKVTKRGQDVTLRCDPISSHATLYWYQQALGQGPEFLTYFNYEAQPDKSGLPSDRFSAERPEGSISTLTIQRTEQRDSAMYRCASSLALAGSQETQYFGPGTRLLVL.

The rearrangement uses TRBV28 and TRBJ2-5, with D perhaps TRBD1 (6 bases). This CDR3 contains 14 residues. The germline gives CDR1 MDHEN, CDR2 SYDVKM. Trimming took 7 bases from V and 4 from J, leaving 16 bases between them. The DNA for the CDR3 is TGTGCCAGCACCCTACCAGGGGTTGCAGAGACCCAGTACTTC. Translating it yields CASTLPGVAETQYF.